These 29 T cell receptor beta chains were sequenced from one sample in a study of beta chain features in type 1 diabetes. Reverse transcription of all isolated RNA meant that expressed TCRB transcripts were sequenced. Assay: immunoSEQ multiplex PCR; the TCRdb copy retains only in-frame clones and omits some. Of 200,000 to 250,000 clones listed, about 10% are singletons. Sequencing input: naive CD4+ T cells from blood. These receptors were collected from a woman under 30 in good health.

The chain has TRBV30 and TRBJ1-2; the match to TRBD1 covers 7 bases. CDR3 length: 16 amino acids. The junction had 16 bases not matched to a gene; V was cut back by 1 base and J by 8 bases. Germline lookup yields CDR1 GTSNPN and CDR2 SVGIG (reference sequence). In DNA, the CDR3 is TGTGCCTGGAGTGCTGTATCGGCAGGGGGAGTCCAAGGCTACACCTTC. Its translation: CAWSAVSAGGVQGYTF.

This CDR3 is CASSHLSEQFF. The CDR3 region has the DNA TGTGCCAGCAGTCATTTGAGTGAGCAGTTCTTC. The chain combines TRBV6-1 with TRBJ2-1; the D is unclear. Looked up from germline, CDR1 is MNHNS and CDR2 is SASEGT. The CDR3 is made up of 11 amino acids. Between the trimmed V and J ends, which lost 5 bases and 9 bases, there was a span of 8 bases.

The rearrangement joins TRBV19 to TRBJ1-5, with a weak D call TRBD1 (5 bases). The germline V gene has CDR1 LNHDA and CDR2 SQIVND (reference sequence). The CDR3 covers 16 residues. Deletions cut 5 bases from V and 2 bases from J, with 16 bases between. In DNA form, the CDR3 reads TGTGCCAGTAGTGTCTCAGGGATTATAGGCAATCAGCCCCAGCATTTT. This gives the protein CASSVSGIIGNQPQHF.

The sample holds a few counts of this clone. CDR3 amino acids: CSATEENYGYTF. The CDR3, as DNA: TGCAGCGCCACGGAGGAGAACTATGGCTACACCTTC. The chain is built from TRBV29-1 and TRBJ1-2; D is undetermined. The CDR3 has 12 amino acids. V lost 7 bases and J lost 2, with 11 bases in between. Germline CDR1 and CDR2: SQVTM and ANQGSEA.

This clone was counted at least ten times. The chain recombines TRBV30 with TRBJ2-7, with 8 positions matching TRBD1. The CDR3 length is 13 residues. V shed 0 bases, J shed 2 bases, and the junction held 0 bases outside the gene matches. CDR1 is GTSNPN, CDR2 SVGIG, per germline (reference sequence). This CDR3 is CAWSVQGAYEQYF. The CDR3 DNA sequence: TGTGCCTGGAGTGTACAGGGGGCCTACGAGCAGTACTTC. The variable domain in full, completed from reference TRBV30 and TRBJ2-7, reads SQTIHQWPATLVQPVGSPLSLECTVEGTSNPNLYWYRQAAGRGLQLLFYSVGIGQISSEVPQNLSASRPQDRQFILSSKKLLLSDSGFYLCAWSVQGAYEQYFGPGTRLTVT.

This clone was seen more than once but under ten times. This chain connects TRBV6-5 to TRBJ1-6; maybe TRBD1 (5 bases). Germline lookup yields CDR1 MNHEY and CDR2 SVGAGI. The CDR3 sequence is 15 residues long. V was pared by 0 bases and J by 9 bases, with 12 bases between. CDR3 amino acids: CASSYSPVGGSPLHF. DNA of the CDR3: TGTGCCAGCAGTTACTCGCCCGTCGGGGGTTCACCCCTCCACTTT.

V and J are TRBV6-6 and TRBJ2-6, with D uncertain. Trimming stripped 5 bases from V and 3 bases from J, with 5 bases between. CDR1 is MNHNY and CDR2 is SVGAGI in the germline V gene (reference sequence). The CDR3 spans 13 residues. CDR3 nucleotide sequence: TGTGCCAGCAGTGAGGTTGGGGCCAACGTCCTGACTTTC. Protein: CASSEVGANVLTF.

The genes are TRBV7-8 and TRBJ2-5; TRBD1 matches at 8 bases. V lost 5 bases, J lost 2 bases, and 7 bases stayed unmatched. The CDR3 is 15 amino acids. Germline CDR1 is SGHVS and CDR2 is FQNEAQ. CDR3 residues: CASSQRTGRQETQYF. CDR3 nucleotides: TGTGCCAGCAGCCAAAGGACAGGGAGACAAGAGACCCAGTACTTC.

V gene TRBV6-5 combines with J gene TRBJ2-1, with TRBD2 matching 13 bases. The CDR3 sequence is 15 residues long. Looked up from germline, CDR1 is MNHEY and CDR2 is SVGAGI. The junction had 10 bases not matched to a gene; V was cut back by 5 bases and J by 12 bases. CDR3 residues: CASSRTTSGRIPQFF. The CDR3 DNA follows: TGTGCCAGCAGTCGAACGACTAGCGGGAGGATACCGCAGTTCTTC.

This clone has only a few counts. CDR3 protein: CATSREGQDGYTF. Written as DNA, the CDR3 is TGTGCCACCAGCAGAGAAGGACAGGATGGCTACACCTTC. The chain links TRBV15 to TRBJ1-2; 7 bases align to TRBD1. Germline V gene lookup returns CDR1 LNHNV and CDR2 YYDKDF (reference sequence). The CDR3 spans 13 residues. The ends lost 0 bases at V and 6 bases at J; junction bases unmatched: 1.

Only a few counts were recorded for this clone. The chain uses TRBV6-5 and TRBJ2-3; 7 bases are a match to TRBD2. The CDR3 is made up of 16 amino acids. Germline V gene data show CDR1 as MNHEY and CDR2 as SVGAGI. The trim removed 4 bases at V and 0 bases at J, leaving 7 bases unmatched. CDR3 bases: TGTGCCAGCAGTTCCTGGAGCGGGACGAGCACAGATACGCAGTATTTT. Translation gives CASSSWSGTSTDTQYF.

The rearrangement links TRBV27 to TRBJ1-2; D remains ambiguous. From germline, CDR1 is MNHEY and CDR2 SMNVEV (reference sequence). The CDR3 contains 14 residues. Between the trimmed V and J ends, which lost 10 bases and 5 bases, there was a span of 20 bases. CDR3 residues: CATLRIGEVYGYTF. The CDR3 nucleotides are TGTGCCACCCTAAGGATCGGGGAGGTATATGGCTACACCTTC.

V and J are TRBV27 and TRBJ2-3, with 7 bases matching TRBD2. The CDR3 spans 16 residues. Germline values: CDR1 MNHEY, CDR2 SMNVEV (reference sequence). J was trimmed by 3 bases and V by 5 bases; bases with no gene match: 11. The CDR3 DNA reads TGTGCCAGCAGTGTTCTGCGCGGGAGTGGGACAGATACGCAGTATTTT. It encodes CASSVLRGSGTDTQYF.

The chain has TRBV18 and TRBJ2-3; 7 positions agree with TRBD2. The CDR3 loop spans 15 amino acids. Germline V gene lookup returns CDR1 KGHSH and CDR2 LQKENI. The junction had 11 bases not matched to a gene; V was cut back by 5 bases and J by 6 bases. CDR3 nucleotide sequence: TGTGCCAGCTCATCTCGACTGGGGGGGACCGATACGCAGTATTTT. Protein: CASSSRLGGTDTQYF.

The gene calls are TRBV28 and TRBJ2-5; 7 nucleotides line up with TRBD1. This CDR3 comprises 14 residues. The germline gives CDR1 MDHEN, CDR2 SYDVKM. V gave up 10 bases and J gave up 5 bases; unmatched junction bases: 13. Written as DNA, the CDR3 is TGTGCCACCCAGACCCCGGGACAGAGCGAGACCCAGTACTTC. Protein sequence: CATQTPGQSETQYF.

The rearrangement uses TRBV10-2 and TRBJ2-3, with TRBD2 matching 10 bases. The CDR3 sequence is 14 residues long. Germline lookup yields CDR1 WSHSY and CDR2 SAAADI. V shed 7 bases and J 3 bases; nucleotides not matched to a gene: 4. CDR3 amino acids: CASTGLAATDTQYF. As DNA, the CDR3 is TGCGCCAGCACAGGACTAGCGGCTACAGATACGCAGTATTTT.

The gene calls are TRBV6-6 and TRBJ2-2; TRBD1 agrees at 7 bases. CDR1 and CDR2 from the germline V gene are MNHNY and SVGAGI (reference sequence). V trimming: 2 bases; J trimming: 4 bases; junction bases outside the gene matches: 1. This CDR3 comprises 14 residues. The CDR3 bases are TGTGCCAGCAGTTACGGGACAGCCACCGGGGAGCTGTTTTTT. As protein: CASSYGTATGELFF.

The CDR3 is CASSLPGQNTGELFF. Here the CDR3 DNA reads TGCGCCAGCAGCTTACCGGGACAGAACACCGGGGAGCTGTTTTTT. This sequence joins TRBV5-1 and TRBJ2-2; possible D gene TRBD1, 6 bases. The CDR3 runs to 15 residues. Between the trimmed V and J ends, which lost 2 bases and 1 base, there was a span of 9 bases. Germline CDR1 and CDR2: SGHRS and YFSETQ. The full variable domain, rest sourced from reference TRBV5-1 and TRBJ2-2, is KAGVTQTPRYLIKTRGQQVTLSCSPISGHRSVSWYQQTPGQGLQFLFEYFSETQRNKGNFPGRFSGRQFSNSRSEMNVSTLELGDSALYLCASSLPGQNTGELFFGEGSRLTVL.

The chain employs TRBV6-5 and TRBJ1-4; 8 nucleotides align to TRBD1. The CDR3 loop spans 15 amino acids. With V trimmed by 6 bases and J by 0 bases, 3 bases remained unmatched. Germline CDR1 MNHEY, CDR2 SVGAGI. CDR3 bases: TGTGCCAGCAGCCGGGACAGGCCAACTAATGAAAAACTGTTTTTT. Protein sequence: CASSRDRPTNEKLFF.

This clone occurred a few times. The V gene is TRBV28, the J gene TRBJ1-5, with D possibly TRBD1 on 6 matching bases. V lost 3 bases, J lost 6 bases, and 12 bases lay in between. CDR3 length equals 14 residues. Per the germline V gene, CDR1 is MDHEN and CDR2 is SYDVKM. The CDR3 spells CASSFRGGSQPQHF. DNA for the CDR3: TGTGCCAGCAGTTTCAGGGGAGGGAGTCAGCCCCAGCATTTT.

The rearrangement uses TRBV19 and TRBJ2-1, with D possibly TRBD2 on 6 matching bases. Germline values: CDR1 LNHDA, CDR2 SQIVND (reference sequence). This CDR3 contains 19 residues. Trimming took 5 bases from V and 0 from J, leaving 23 bases between them. DNA of the CDR3: TGTGCCAGTAGTCGGGCCCCGGGACTCCCTGGAGGCTCCTACAATGAGCAGTTCTTC. Its translation is CASSRAPGLPGGSYNEQFF.

In this sample, this clone turned up a few times. V is TRBV6-6 and J is TRBJ2-7; 8 bases align to TRBD2. Germline loops: CDR1 MNHNY, CDR2 SVGAGI (reference sequence). With V trimmed by 6 bases and J by 5 bases, 9 bases remained unmatched. The CDR3 runs to 14 residues. The CDR3 sequence: CASRPTGGRDEQYF. DNA for the CDR3: TGTGCCAGCAGACCTACGGGGGGGCGCGACGAGCAGTACTTC.

The chain has TRBV9 and TRBJ2-7; 7 bases fit TRBD1. The CDR3 contains 14 residues. With V trimmed by 1 base and J by 2 bases, 3 bases remained unmatched. CDR1 SGDLS and CDR2 YYNGEE come from the germline V gene. The CDR3 loop reads CASSVQTGAYEQYF. The DNA of the CDR3 is TGTGCCAGCAGCGTACAAACAGGGGCCTACGAGCAGTACTTC.

This clone was observed a handful of times. The V call is TRBV6-1, the J call TRBJ1-5; D may be TRBD1 (5 bases). Trimming pared 4 bases from V and 0 bases from J, leaving 13 bases between. CDR3 length equals 16 residues. CDR1 is MNHNS, CDR2 SASEGT, per germline. CDR3 nucleotide sequence: TGTGCCAGCAGTGGAACAGGTGTGATTAGCAATCAGCCCCAGCATTTT. Translating gives CASSGTGVISNQPQHF.

The chain recombines TRBV5-1 with TRBJ2-6, with D unresolved. Trimming cost V 4 bases and J 1 base, with 9 bases left between them. Per germline, CDR1 SGHRS and CDR2 YFSETQ. CDR3 size: 15 residues. CDR3 sequence: CASSVDSSGANVLTF. The CDR3, as DNA: TGCGCCAGCAGCGTCGACTCGTCTGGGGCCAACGTCCTGACTTTC.

The chain links TRBV5-1 to TRBJ2-1; 7 positions agree with TRBD1. The germline V gene has CDR1 SGHRS and CDR2 YFSETQ. Trimming took 0 bases from V and 3 from J; bases not matched to a gene: 9. The CDR3 has 17 residues. The CDR3 loop is CASSLEGMDRSYNEQFF. The CDR3 nucleotides are TGCGCCAGCAGCTTGGAGGGGATGGACAGGAGCTACAATGAGCAGTTCTTC.

This clone was seen only a few times. The CDR3 DNA reads TGCGCCAGCAGCCGGGACAGGGGGCCAGAGAATGGCTACACCTTC. Amino acid sequence: CASSRDRGPENGYTF. The chain couples TRBV5-1 to TRBJ1-2; 12 nucleotides agree with TRBD1. The CDR3 contains 15 residues. Germline V gene data show CDR1 as SGHRS and CDR2 as YFSETQ. The J segment lost 6 bases and the V segment lost 4 bases, leaving 7 bases of the junction unmatched. The whole variable domain, remainder taken from reference TRBV5-1 and TRBJ1-2, is KAGVTQTPRYLIKTRGQQVTLSCSPISGHRSVSWYQQTPGQGLQFLFEYFSETQRNKGNFPGRFSGRQFSNSRSEMNVSTLELGDSALYLCASSRDRGPENGYTFGSGTRLTVV.

The chain joins TRBV5-1 to TRBJ2-6; D gene unclear. V lost 1 base and J 4 bases, leaving 21 bases between the germline ends. Looked up from germline, CDR1 is SGHRS and CDR2 is YFSETQ. CDR3 length: 19 residues. For the CDR3, the DNA is TGCGCCAGCAGCTTGATGTGGTCGAGGATTCAGCCAGGGGCCAACGTCCTGACTTTC. Its translation: CASSLMWSRIQPGANVLTF.

The chain employs TRBV27 and TRBJ1-6; a possible D gene is TRBD1 (6 bases). CDR3 length: 15 residues. The V gene's germline CDR1 is MNHEY and CDR2 SMNVEV (reference sequence). The V gene lost 7 bases and the J gene lost 6 bases, with 16 bases spanning the gap. CDR3 sequence reads: CASKDRIFSNSPLHF. The CDR3 bases are TGTGCCAGCAAAGACAGGATTTTCTCTAATTCACCCCTCCACTTT.